These 9 T cell receptor beta chains were all obtained from the same sample, sequenced in a study of breast tumors, draining lymph nodes, adjacent tissues. Breast cancer patients provided tissue from their axillary draining lymph nodes. One entry per CDR3 protein, called by TCRdb with MiXCR from the multiplex PCR reads. The repertoire holds fewer than 85,000 distinct CDR3 sequences, with under 25% as singletons. The sample consisted of axillary lymph node tissue. All receptors come from a female donor with breast cancer. Some clones in this sample may be carry-over from other donors' samples.

This clonotype was seen many times. CDR3 loop: CASSSPGGGELFF. The CDR3, as DNA: TGTGCCAGCAGCTCCCCTGGGGGCGGGGAGCTGTTTTTT. The chain combines TRBV27 with TRBJ2-2; either TRBD1 or TRBD2 may supply D (5 bases each). The germline V gene encodes CDR1 MNHEY and CDR2 SMNVEV (reference sequence). Between the trimmed V and J ends, which lost 6 bases and 7 bases, there was a span of 12 bases. The CDR3 is made up of 13 amino acids.

This clonotype was seen at least ten times. The chain employs TRBV5-1 and TRBJ2-1, with D perhaps matching TRBD1 (5 bases). This CDR3 has 16 residues. The V gene lost 1 base and the J gene lost 3 bases, with 14 bases spanning the gap. CDR1 and CDR2 from the germline V gene are SGHRS and YFSETQ. CDR3 sequence (DNA): TGCGCCAGCAGCTTGAGCGCAGGGAAACGCTACAATGAGCAGTTCTTC. Encoded protein: CASSLSAGKRYNEQFF.

This clonotype was seen a handful of times. CDR3: CSVEGGGPGTEAFF. CDR3 DNA: TGCAGCGTTGAGGGGGGGGGCCCAGGCACTGAAGCTTTCTTT. The V gene is TRBV29-1, the J gene TRBJ1-1; maybe TRBD1 (6 bases). This CDR3 is 14 amino acids long. The germline V and J ends were trimmed by 3 bases and 4 bases, with 15 bases remaining between them. CDR1 is SQVTM and CDR2 is ANQGSEA in the germline V gene.

This clonotype was recorded many times. The chain recombines TRBV28 with TRBJ1-5, with D unresolved. The CDR3 runs 11 residues. Trimming shortened V by 5 bases and J by 4 bases, and 3 bases separated the two germline ends. CDR1 is MDHEN and CDR2 is SYDVKM in the germline V gene. CDR3 sequence reads: CASSGNQPQHF. Written as DNA, the CDR3 is TGTGCCAGCAGTGGGAATCAGCCCCAGCATTTT.

Comment on this clonotype: With a much larger clone just one base away, this may be a read error. V gene TRBV19 combines with J gene TRBJ1-2, with D hard to call. Looked up from germline, CDR1 is LNHDA and CDR2 is SQIVND (reference sequence). The CDR3 covers 13 residues. For the CDR3, the DNA is TGTGCCGGTAGTGTAGTCTTCGAACTCGGCTACACCTTC. Amino acid sequence: CAGSVVFELGYTF.

This clonotype was detected many times. This chain joins TRBV7-8 and TRBJ1-6, with D unclear. The germline V gene has CDR1 SGHVS and CDR2 FQNEAQ. The CDR3 has 15 amino acids. Trimming left V 4 bases short and J 8 bases short, with 15 bases between. The CDR3 bases are TGTGCCAGCAGCTCTACCAGCCCAGCGGATTCACCCCTCCACTTT. Translating gives CASSSTSPADSPLHF. The variable domain in full, with the rest retrieved from reference TRBV7-8 and TRBJ1-6, is GAGVSQSPRYKVAKRGQDVALRCDPISGHVSLFWYQQALGQGPEFLTYFQNEAQLDKSGLPSDRFFAERPEGSVSTLKIQRTQQEDSAVYLCASSSTSPADSPLHFGNGTRLTVT.

This clonotype was seen at least ten times. J is TRBJ2-3 and V is TRBV20-1; D is perhaps TRBD1 (6 bases). Germline V CDR1 and CDR2: DFQATT, SNEGSKA (reference sequence). The CDR3 length is 16 residues. Trimming shortened V by 0 bases and J by 1 base, and 14 bases separated the two germline ends. The DNA for the CDR3 is TGCAGTGCTAGAGATTGGGACACCGGAGGCACAGATACGCAGTATTTT. It encodes CSARDWDTGGTDTQYF.

V usage is TRBV5-6 and J usage is TRBJ1-1; 8 bases align to TRBD1. The CDR3 runs 14 residues. V trimming: 7 bases; J trimming: 4 bases; junction bases outside the gene matches: 9. Germline V gene sequence: CDR1 SGHDT, CDR2 YYEEEE. CDR3 DNA sequence: TGTGCCAGCGGCCGGACAGGGAGGGGCACTGAAGCTTTCTTT. Encoded protein: CASGRTGRGTEAFF.

This clonotype was found many times. The chain couples TRBV11-3 to TRBJ2-1, with TRBD1 matching over 7 bases. This CDR3 is 16 amino acids long. Germline CDR1 SGHNT, CDR2 YENEEA. The V and J ends lost 2 bases and 9 bases, in that order; junction bases with no gene match: 13. CDR3 residues: CASSLSGQGVNGEQFF. DNA for the CDR3: TGTGCCAGCAGCTTAAGCGGTCAGGGGGTAAATGGTGAGCAGTTCTTC.